This TCR beta chain was documented in a study of graft-versus-host responses after intestinal transplantation. Points from the study as a whole: Those patients showing graft-donor T cell macrochimerism displayed high graft-versus-host to host-versus-graft clonal ratios in allografts.

Some clones are missing from TCRdb's copy, which holds only in-frame ones; the method was immunoSEQ multiplex PCR. Of nearly 110,000 clones listed, about 87% are singletons. Comment on this clone: Antigen: not known.

V lost 3 bases and J lost 5; bases outside the gene matches: 0. CDR1 KGHSH and CDR2 LQKENI come from the germline V gene. CDR3 length equals 12 residues. The sequencing here drew on unstimulated CD4+ T cells sorted from spleen or lymph node cells, taken before transplant. The TCR originated in a human donor who was the organ donor for an intestinal transplant. This chain connects TRBV18 to TRBJ2-7; TRBD1 matches 8 bases. In DNA, the CDR3 is TGTGCCAGCTCACCGGGACAGGACGAGCAGTACTTC. It yields the protein CASSPGQDEQYF.